This T cell receptor beta chain was sequenced in a study of Graves' ophthalmopathy and Graves' hyperthyroidism. Certain patients, namely those with other autoimmune diseases, uncontrolled infections, pregnancy or lactation, were excluded. The evidence that diagnosis relied on was clinical symptoms, serum thyroxine, TRAb, thyroid ultrasound and orbital computed tomography. From RNA, the CDR3 regions of TCR beta chains were amplified and sequenced. HTBI primers were used in a first-round RT-PCR, which preceded a second-round multiplex PCR. Each CDR3 protein is one row after TCRdb ran MiXCR on the multiplex PCR reads. The data show under 250,000 distinct CDR3 sequences, roughly 27% seen once. This clonotype was counted at least ten times. Its antigen is currently unknown. V dropped 4 bases and J dropped 5 bases, with 17 bases sitting between them. In germline, CDR1 is SGHTA, CDR2 FQGTGA. This CDR3 is built from 16 residues.

Whole-study results and caveats: The model predicted progression of ophthalmopathy with a sensitivity of just over 70%, and its specificity was roughly 72%. A majority of expanded thyroid clonotypes exceeding 0.001 frequency were likewise present in blood.

The sequenced material came from peripheral blood. V is TRBV7-3 and J is TRBJ2-2; D is possibly TRBD2 (6 bases). The clonotype was recovered from a man aged 45-60 years with Graves' ophthalmopathy. The CDR3 region is CASSSASGGGTGELFF. CDR3 DNA sequence: TGTGCCAGCAGCTCTGCCAGCGGTGGGGGGACCGGGGAGCTGTTTTTT.